This T cell receptor (beta chain) is from a study of blood T cell repertoires in COVID-19 (dated by TCRdb to the early 2020s). As for the study more broadly: Samples covering the acute and convalescent phases of COVID-19 were provided by collaborators in the United States, Italy and Spain. Samples were obtained from the ongoing ImmuneRACE study (first 160 participants) and from 1,254 subjects provided by 6 global collaborators. Where available, HLA class I and class II types were obtained from metadata supplied by the sample provider rather than from assay-based typing. The repertoires were released in a freely available public database intended as a resource for research on the immune response to SARS-CoV-2. The prospective study material was composed of cDNA or gDNA derived from T cells, B-cell-depleted T cells, or PBMCs. Subjects who had been exposed to COVID-19, were actively infected with it, or had recovered from it provided the deeply sampled blood TCRbeta repertoires that made up the dataset. A de-identified subject ID, COVID-19 status, age in years and sex were almost always included in the sample metadata.

Enrolling through a virtual design, the prospective study's participants ranged in age from roughly 18 to 90 years and lived across about two dozen United States geographic areas. In the prospective study, participants were assigned to cohorts based on the clinical history participants reported in a screening survey and a study questionnaire. ImmuneRACE Cohort 3 recovered participants were defined by two consecutive negative NP/OP PCR tests, healthcare professional clearance, or symptom resolution. Mobile phlebotomists in the prospective study collected whole blood, serum and a nasopharyngeal or oropharyngeal swab from every participant. Prospective study participants could optionally give additional blood draws and questionnaires over an approximately two-month period. Before DNA extraction, blood samples from the prospective study were shipped at room temperature or frozen. The immunoSEQ Assay, a bias-controlled multiplex PCR, was used to amplify TCRbeta CDR3 regions from genomic DNA. The source study handled its data this way. Within the assay, amplification of reference gene primers was used to estimate how many nucleated cells each sample contained. To quantify the absolute abundance of each unique TCRbeta CDR3 rearrangement, sequence reads were collapsed and filtered. For each sample, productive Simpson clonality was calculated as the square root of Simpson's diversity index across productive rearrangements. Not all clones reach the TCRdb copy of this immuneACCESS table, which keeps in-frame sequences only. Checked studies attribute under half of the gap to unresolved V genes and leave the rest unexplained. Clone size and V and J calls were adopted from that table, with D and trimming inferred from the DNA. This sample holds around 370,000 clones; 88% were observed only once. The ten largest clones take up roughly 1.2% of the sample.

As concerns this clone: The antigen it binds to is not known. One base away there is no much larger clone; base qualities are not given.

The paper's findings and limits, for the study overall: The quantity of clinical and demographic metadata differed by source and by participant and was supplied without curation.

The sequenced material came from PBMCs or T cells enriched from blood (not recorded which). The source is a woman aged 18-35 years who had recovered from COVID-19.

The sequenced DNA is TGTGCCGGGGAACTGGGGGGATCCTATGGCTACACCTTC. Translated, this is CAGELGGSYGYTF. This receptor chain uses TRBV30 and TRBJ1-2, and possibly TRBD1, on 5 matching bases. V is reduced by 8 bases and J by 4 bases, leaving a spacing of 17 bases between them. The germline V gene encodes CDR1 GTSNPN and CDR2 SVGIG (reference sequence). The CDR3 has 13 amino acids, counting the end cysteine and phenylalanine. The entry retains the CDR3 DNA only, 39 bases that are in frame from base 1. With all but the CDR3 taken from the reference TRBV30 and TRBJ1-2 genes, the full variable domain is: SQTIHQWPATLVQPVGSPLSLECTVEGTSNPNLYWYRQAAGRGLQLLFYSVGIGQISSEVPQNLSASRPQDRQFILSSKKLLLSDSGFYLCAGELGGSYGYTFGSGTRLTVV.